What follows are 27 T cell receptor beta chains derived from one specimen sequenced in a study of breast tumors, draining lymph nodes, adjacent tissues. TCRdb re-called the multiplex PCR reads through MiXCR, storing one row per CDR3 protein. The sample lists about 230,000 distinct CDR3 sequences, about 30% occurring once. The lymph nodes were axillary draining lymph nodes from breast cancer patients. The sequenced sample consisted of axillary lymph node tissue. These receptor sequences come from a female donor with breast cancer. Some clones in this sample may be carry-over from other donors' samples.

This clonotype was observed once. This chain uses TRBV20-1 with TRBJ2-5; 7 bases line up with TRBD1. Germline loops: CDR1 DFQATT, CDR2 SNEGSKA (reference sequence). This CDR3 has 16 amino acids. With 7 bases clipped from V and 5 bases from J, the junction kept 19 bases outside the gene matches. The CDR3 coding sequence is TGCAGTGTCCCCAAGGGGGCCGATGGGCTGTTTGAGACCCAGTACTTC. Its translation is CSVPKGADGLFETQYF.

At least ten counts were recorded for this clonotype. This chain connects TRBV5-1 to TRBJ2-7; a weak D match, TRBD2 (7 bases). The germline gives CDR1 SGHRS, CDR2 YFSETQ. Trimming removed 6 bases from V and 4 bases from J, with 20 bases in between. The CDR3 is 15 residues long. The CDR3 DNA follows: TGCGCCAGCACAATCGGGGGGCTAGCTCTTTACGAGCAGTACTTC. Its translation: CASTIGGLALYEQYF.

The chain is built from TRBV19 and TRBJ2-6; unclear D gene. The CDR3 has 12 amino acids. V was pared by 5 bases and J by 4 bases, with 3 bases between. CDR1 is LNHDA, CDR2 SQIVND, per germline (reference sequence). CDR3 coding DNA: TGTGCCAGTAGTGCCGGGGCCAACGTCCTGACTTTC. Its protein is CASSAGANVLTF.

The chain recombines TRBV11-2 with TRBJ2-5; 10 nucleotides line up with TRBD2. V shed 4 bases, J shed 9 bases, and the junction held 8 bases outside the gene matches. The germline gives CDR1 SGHAT, CDR2 FQNNGV. This CDR3 has 14 residues. The CDR3 sequence: CASSSPASGRAQYF. The CDR3, as DNA: TGTGCCAGCAGCTCCCCCGCCAGCGGGAGGGCCCAGTACTTC.

This clonotype was counted a few times. This chain uses TRBV5-6 with TRBJ2-2; D not resolved. CDR3 length: 16 amino acids. Germline V gene lookup returns CDR1 SGHDT and CDR2 YYEEEE. Trimming removed 1 base from V and 2 bases from J, with 12 bases in between. The CDR3 region is CASSLSLAPNTGELFF. The CDR3 DNA is TGTGCCAGCAGCTTGTCCCTGGCCCCAAACACCGGGGAGCTGTTTTTT.

On this clonotype itself: A much larger clonotype is one base distant, so this may be a read error. The rearrangement joins TRBV6-1 to TRBJ1-5; tentative D call: TRBD1 (5 bases). V gave up 11 bases and J gave up 1 base, with 18 bases separating them. Germline lookup yields CDR1 MNHNS and CDR2 SASEGT. There are 15 residues in the CDR3. This CDR3 reads CAGDRGWGSNQPQHF. Here the CDR3 DNA reads TGTGCCGGCGACCGTGGGTGGGGGAGCAATCAGCCCCAGCATTTT.

The chain couples TRBV20-1 to TRBJ1-3; maybe TRBD1 (5 bases). Germline V gene sequence: CDR1 DFQATT, CDR2 SNEGSKA (reference sequence). V shed 0 bases and J shed 0 bases, with 15 bases lying between them. The CDR3 has 17 residues. The CDR3: CSARDLRAGTSGNTIYF. CDR3 DNA sequence: TGCAGTGCTAGAGATCTCCGAGCGGGGACCTCTGGAAACACCATATATTTT.

V gene TRBV10-3 combines with J gene TRBJ1-2, with D possibly matching TRBD1 (6 bases). CDR3 length: 14 residues. Trimming removed 8 bases at V and 12 bases at J, with 25 bases between. Germline CDR1 is ENHRY and CDR2 is SYGVKD. CDR3 in DNA: TGTGCCATCGGAGGAGCAGGGGCAGGGATTGGAAACACCTTC. Residues: CAIGGAGAGIGNTF.

This clonotype was observed once. The DNA is omitted, as the CDR3 cannot be located on it reliably, and the CDR3 follows TCRdb's listing. This chain connects TRBV5-1 to TRBJ2-1; no check of the table's D call, TRBD1, against the DNA was made. Germline V gene sequence: CDR1 SGHRS, CDR2 YFSETQ. The CDR3 adds up to 21 amino acids, both ends counted. This CDR3 is CASSFYICSAKDRGRLDEQFF.

As DNA, the CDR3 is TGCAGTGCTATCTCTCTAGCGGGAGGAAACACCATATATTTT. This gives the protein CSAISLAGGNTIYF. V and J are TRBV20-1 and TRBJ1-3; D gene uncertain. The V and J ends lost 4 bases and 4 bases respectively, with 14 bases between them. Looked up from germline, CDR1 is DFQATT and CDR2 is SNEGSKA (reference sequence). The CDR3 has 14 residues.

Many counts were recorded for this clonotype. J is TRBJ2-7 and V is TRBV7-2; TRBD1 is a possible D gene (6 bases). This CDR3 is 14 amino acids long. V was clipped by 1 base and J by 4 bases, with 11 bases between them. Germline-derived CDR1 and CDR2 are SGHTA and FQGNSA. The CDR3 reads CASSLVQGLYEQYF. The CDR3 DNA sequence: TGTGCCAGCAGCTTAGTCCAGGGGTTGTACGAGCAGTACTTC.

The table lists this clonotype with a few counts. Just one base apart from a much larger clone, this may be a read error. The chain carries TRBV20-1 and TRBJ1-4; D call uncertain. Looked up from germline, CDR1 is DFQATT and CDR2 is SNEGSKA (reference sequence). The CDR3 is made up of 14 amino acids. CDR3 region: CSARIRHFNEKLSF. DNA of the CDR3: TGCAGTGCTAGAATTCGACATTTTAATGAAAAACTGTCTTTT.

Many counts were recorded for this clonotype. The V gene is TRBV7-3, the J gene TRBJ2-1, with 8 bases that match TRBD2. Looked up from germline, CDR1 is SGHTA and CDR2 is FQGTGA. Trimming took 5 bases from V and 9 from J; bases not matched to a gene: 12. The CDR3 covers 15 residues. DNA of the CDR3: TGTGCCAGCAGCCGAGCGGGGGCCGTCCCCGGTGAGCAGTTCTTC. Its translation: CASSRAGAVPGEQFF.

The CDR3 protein is CASSDSGTSGNNGELFF. CDR3 nucleotides: TGTGCCAGCAGTGACTCTGGGACTAGCGGGAATAACGGGGAGCTGTTTTTT. V usage is TRBV6-4 and J usage is TRBJ2-2, with 13 bases lining up with TRBD2. The CDR3 contains 17 residues. Germline V gene sequence: CDR1 MRHNA, CDR2 SNTAGT. V dropped 0 bases and J dropped 7; count of bases not matched to a gene: 5.

This clonotype was counted many times. The gene calls are TRBV29-1 and TRBJ2-3; 12 bases are a match to TRBD2. This CDR3 has 16 residues. Germline trimming cut 5 bases from V and 6 bases from J; bases unmatched to any gene: 12. CDR1 SQVTM and CDR2 ANQGSEA come from the germline V gene. The CDR3 coding sequence is TGCAGCGTTAAGGTCCTAGCGGGAGGGCCCCGGGATACGCAGTATTTT. Protein sequence: CSVKVLAGGPRDTQYF.

This clonotype appeared many times. CDR3: CSARGGSGQPQHF. CDR3 sequence (DNA): TGCAGTGCTAGGGGGGGGTCGGGACAGCCCCAGCATTTT. V is TRBV20-1 and J is TRBJ1-5, with D maybe TRBD1 (5 bases). This CDR3 is 13 amino acids long. Germline V gene data show CDR1 as DFQATT and CDR2 as SNEGSKA (reference sequence). The ends were cut back, 3 bases at V and 7 bases at J, with 13 bases in the middle.

This clonotype has ten or more counts. This chain links TRBV5-1 with TRBJ2-2; D may match TRBD1 or TRBD2 (5 bases each). The CDR3 has 15 amino acids. V lost 0 bases and J 2 bases, leaving 8 bases between the germline ends. The germline V gene has CDR1 SGHRS and CDR2 YFSETQ. CDR3 region: CASSLVRDNTGELFF. The CDR3 DNA sequence: TGCGCCAGCAGCTTGGTGAGGGACAACACCGGGGAGCTGTTTTTT.

The genes are TRBV9 and TRBJ1-3; no clear D gene. V was trimmed by 1 base and J by 4 bases, leaving 9 bases between them. The CDR3 spans 14 residues. Germline V gene sequence: CDR1 SGDLS, CDR2 YYNGEE. The CDR3 region is CASSVSWVGNTIYF. The CDR3 DNA sequence: TGTGCCAGCAGCGTATCTTGGGTAGGAAACACCATATATTTT.

This clonotype has a count of ten or more. J is TRBJ2-7 and V is TRBV20-1; the D gene is possibly TRBD2 (5 bases). The CDR3 is made up of 18 amino acids. Germline V gene data show CDR1 as DFQATT and CDR2 as SNEGSKA (reference sequence). V was trimmed by 2 bases and J by 0 bases, leaving 23 bases between them. The CDR3 is CSARMRAASPNNSYEQYF. CDR3 nucleotide sequence: TGCAGTGCTAGAATGCGGGCGGCTTCGCCAAACAACTCCTACGAGCAGTACTTC.

This clonotype was counted only a few times. This rearrangement joins TRBV7-8 to TRBJ1-1, with a tentative D call TRBD1 (5 bases). From germline, CDR1 is SGHVS and CDR2 FQNEAQ. The V end lost 2 bases, the J end lost 3 bases, and 7 bases lay between the germline ends. This CDR3 has 13 residues. The CDR3 DNA reads TGTGCCAGCAGCTTAAGGGGAGACACTGAAGCTTTCTTT. It translates to CASSLRGDTEAFF.

Turning to this clonotype: One end of the junction does not line up with germline, which may come from a read error. The V call is TRBV7-9, the J call TRBJ2-5; D possibly corresponds to TRBD2 (7 bases). CDR1 and CDR2 from the germline V gene are SEHNR and FQNEAQ (reference sequence). The CDR3 spans 14 residues. CDR3 sequence (DNA): TGTGCCAGCAGCTGGGGGGGGGCCCAAGAGCCCCAGTACTTC. Its translation is CASSWGGAQEPQYF.

This clonotype was seen many times. This sequence joins TRBV5-5 and TRBJ1-3; D unclear. The CDR3 totals 12 residues. V was shortened by 6 bases and J by 2 bases, with 6 bases between the two germline ends. Looked up from germline, CDR1 is SGHKS and CDR2 is YYEKEE (reference sequence). The CDR3 DNA sequence: TGTGCCAGCACCAGCACTGGAAACACCATATATTTT. Its translation: CASTSTGNTIYF.

Regarding this clonotype: At one end the junction does not follow the germline gene, possibly because of a read error. This chain uses TRBV2 with TRBJ2-5; D unclear. CDR3 length: 11 residues. Germline loops: CDR1 SNHLY, CDR2 FYNNEI. CDR3 amino acids: CASSGLVAQCF. DNA of the CDR3: TGTGCCAGCAGTGGCCTAGTGGCCCAGTGCTTC.

This clonotype was detected ten times or more. The rearrangement uses TRBV3-1 and TRBJ1-2; D not resolved. The CDR3 has 14 amino acids. Germline CDR1 reads LGHDT; CDR2 reads YNNKEL (reference sequence). V was shortened by 1 base and J by 0 bases, with 6 bases between the two germline ends. The CDR3 nucleotides read TGTGCCAGCAGCCAAGGGACTACTAACTATGGCTACACCTTC. Translation gives CASSQGTTNYGYTF.

This clonotype appeared many times. V gene TRBV6-1 combines with J gene TRBJ1-5, with TRBD1 as a possible D gene (5 bases). The germline gives CDR1 MNHNS, CDR2 SASEGT. The CDR3 runs 16 residues. V was shortened by 6 bases and J by 4 bases, with 19 bases between the two germline ends. CDR3 residues: CASRGGVGSNNQPQHF. CDR3 DNA: TGTGCCAGCAGGGGGGGTGTGGGGTCGAATAATCAGCCCCAGCATTTT.

This clonotype was seen at least ten times. The chain links TRBV6-2 or TRBV6-3 to TRBJ2-6; D may be TRBD2 (5 bases). Germline V gene lookup returns CDR1 MNHEY and CDR2 SVGEGT. The CDR3 extends over 14 amino acids. V gave up 7 bases and J gave up 2 bases, with 9 bases separating them. The CDR3 is CASKRIAGANVLTF. The CDR3 DNA reads as TGTGCCAGCAAGCGGATAGCTGGGGCCAACGTCCTGACTTTC.

This clonotype has a single count. The chain couples TRBV5-1 to TRBJ1-4; the match to TRBD1 covers 8 bases. CDR3 length equals 16 residues. The V gene end was trimmed by 0 bases and the J gene end by 5 bases; junction bases not matched to a gene: 6. Germline assignment: CDR1 SGHRS and CDR2 YFSETQ. The CDR3 DNA is TGCGCCAGCAGCTTGGTGGGGCAGGGGGCCAATGAAAAACTGTTTTTT. Its protein product is CASSLVGQGANEKLFF.